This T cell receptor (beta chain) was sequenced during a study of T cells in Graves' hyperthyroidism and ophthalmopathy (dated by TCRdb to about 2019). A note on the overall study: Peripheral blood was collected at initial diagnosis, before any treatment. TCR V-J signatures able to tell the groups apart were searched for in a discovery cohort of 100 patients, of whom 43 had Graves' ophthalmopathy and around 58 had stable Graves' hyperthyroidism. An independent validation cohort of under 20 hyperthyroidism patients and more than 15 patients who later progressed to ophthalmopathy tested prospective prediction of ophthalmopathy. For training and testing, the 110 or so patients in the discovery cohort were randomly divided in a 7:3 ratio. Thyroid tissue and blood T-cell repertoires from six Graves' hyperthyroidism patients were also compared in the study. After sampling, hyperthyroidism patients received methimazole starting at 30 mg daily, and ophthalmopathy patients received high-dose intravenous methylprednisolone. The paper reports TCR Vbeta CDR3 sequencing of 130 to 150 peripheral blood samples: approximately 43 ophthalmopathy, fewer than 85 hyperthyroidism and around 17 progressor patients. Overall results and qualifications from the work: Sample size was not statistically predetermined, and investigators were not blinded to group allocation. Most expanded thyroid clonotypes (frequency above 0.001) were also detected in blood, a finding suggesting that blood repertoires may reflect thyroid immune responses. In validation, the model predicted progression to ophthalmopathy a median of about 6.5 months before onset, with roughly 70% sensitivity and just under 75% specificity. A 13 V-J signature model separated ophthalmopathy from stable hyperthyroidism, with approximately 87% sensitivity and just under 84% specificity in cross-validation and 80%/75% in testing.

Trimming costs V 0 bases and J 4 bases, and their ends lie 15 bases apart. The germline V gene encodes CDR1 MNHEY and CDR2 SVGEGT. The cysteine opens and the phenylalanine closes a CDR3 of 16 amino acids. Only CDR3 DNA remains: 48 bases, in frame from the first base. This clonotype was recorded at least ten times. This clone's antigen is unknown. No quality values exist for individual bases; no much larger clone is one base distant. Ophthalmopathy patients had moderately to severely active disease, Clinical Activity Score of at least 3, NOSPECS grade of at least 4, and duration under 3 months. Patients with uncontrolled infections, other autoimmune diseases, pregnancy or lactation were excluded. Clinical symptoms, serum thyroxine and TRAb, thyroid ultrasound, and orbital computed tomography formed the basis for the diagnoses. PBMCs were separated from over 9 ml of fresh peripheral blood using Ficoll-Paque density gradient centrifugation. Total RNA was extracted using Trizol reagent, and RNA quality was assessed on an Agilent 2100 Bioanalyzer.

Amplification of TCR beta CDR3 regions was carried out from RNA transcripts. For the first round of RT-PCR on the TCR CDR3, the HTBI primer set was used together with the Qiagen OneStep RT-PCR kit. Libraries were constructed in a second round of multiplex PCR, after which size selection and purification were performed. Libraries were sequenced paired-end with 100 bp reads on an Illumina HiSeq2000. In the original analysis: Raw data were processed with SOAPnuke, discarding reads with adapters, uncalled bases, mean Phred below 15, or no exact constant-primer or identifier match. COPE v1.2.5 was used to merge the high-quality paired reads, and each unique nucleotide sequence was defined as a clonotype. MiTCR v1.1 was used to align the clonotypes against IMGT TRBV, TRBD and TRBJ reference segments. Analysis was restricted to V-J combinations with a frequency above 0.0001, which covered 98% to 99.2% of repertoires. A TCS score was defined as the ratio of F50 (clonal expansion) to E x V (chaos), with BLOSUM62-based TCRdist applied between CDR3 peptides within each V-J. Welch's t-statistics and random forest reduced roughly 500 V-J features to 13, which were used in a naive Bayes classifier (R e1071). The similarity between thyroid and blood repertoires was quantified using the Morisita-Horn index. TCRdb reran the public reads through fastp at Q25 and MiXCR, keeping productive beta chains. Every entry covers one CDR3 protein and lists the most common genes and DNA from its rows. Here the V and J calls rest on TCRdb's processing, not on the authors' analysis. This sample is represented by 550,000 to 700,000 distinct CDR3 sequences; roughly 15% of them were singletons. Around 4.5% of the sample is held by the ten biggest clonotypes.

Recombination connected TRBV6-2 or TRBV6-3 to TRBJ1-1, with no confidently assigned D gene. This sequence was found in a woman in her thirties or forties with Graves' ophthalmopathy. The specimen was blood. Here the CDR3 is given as CASSYSIGSGSTEAFF. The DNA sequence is TGTGCCAGCAGTTACTCGATTGGTTCGGGCAGCACTGAAGCTTTCTTT.